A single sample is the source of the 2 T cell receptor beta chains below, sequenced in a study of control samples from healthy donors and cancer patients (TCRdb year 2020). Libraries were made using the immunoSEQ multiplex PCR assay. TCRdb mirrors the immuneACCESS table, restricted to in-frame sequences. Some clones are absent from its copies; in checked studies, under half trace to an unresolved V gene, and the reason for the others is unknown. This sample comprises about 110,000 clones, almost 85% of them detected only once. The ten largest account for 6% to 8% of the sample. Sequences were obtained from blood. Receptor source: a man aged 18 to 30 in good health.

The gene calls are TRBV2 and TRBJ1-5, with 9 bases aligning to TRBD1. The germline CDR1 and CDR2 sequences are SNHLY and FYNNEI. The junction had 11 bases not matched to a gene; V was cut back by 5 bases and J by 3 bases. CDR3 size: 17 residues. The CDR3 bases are TGTGCCAGCAGTCACCCTCCCGGGACAGGGTTCAATCAGCCCCAGCATTTT. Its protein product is CASSHPPGTGFNQPQHF.

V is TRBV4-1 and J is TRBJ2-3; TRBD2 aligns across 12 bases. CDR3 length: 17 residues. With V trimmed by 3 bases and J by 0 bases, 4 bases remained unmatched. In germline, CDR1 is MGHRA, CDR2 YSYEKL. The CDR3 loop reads CASSQPSGGGSTDTQYF. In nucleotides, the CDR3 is TGCGCCAGCAGCCAGCCTAGCGGGGGGGGGAGCACAGATACGCAGTATTTT.